This TCR beta chain stems from a study of cytomegalovirus exposure and HLA in healthy donors. Whole-study findings and limits: In a later analysis, TCR association rates varied by HLA locus: DRB1 most, HLA-C fewest. According to the study, about 180 TCR beta chains were cytomegalovirus-associated.

Each donor was healthy, and each was a bone marrow donor. Primers for the PCR totalled 60 Vbeta and 13 Jbeta. The repertoire was sequenced with immunoSEQ multiplex PCR; TCRdb's copy has only in-frame clones and lacks some. Among about 90,000 clones listed, 65% to 80% were seen once. Germline-derived CDR1 and CDR2 are SGHRS and YFSETQ. The length of the CDR3 is 12 residues. Between the trimmed V and J ends, which lost 0 bases and 11 bases, there was a span of 8 bases. About this clone itself: The antigen remains unidentified.

The sequencing sample was made of PBMCs. This receptor was obtained from a woman between 18 and 30 years old in good health and CMV-seropositive. The chain uses TRBV5-1 and TRBJ1-4; weak D call: TRBD1 (6 bases). The CDR3 loop reads CASSLDRAKLFF. In DNA form, the CDR3 reads TGCGCCAGCAGCTTGGACAGGGCGAAACTGTTTTTT.